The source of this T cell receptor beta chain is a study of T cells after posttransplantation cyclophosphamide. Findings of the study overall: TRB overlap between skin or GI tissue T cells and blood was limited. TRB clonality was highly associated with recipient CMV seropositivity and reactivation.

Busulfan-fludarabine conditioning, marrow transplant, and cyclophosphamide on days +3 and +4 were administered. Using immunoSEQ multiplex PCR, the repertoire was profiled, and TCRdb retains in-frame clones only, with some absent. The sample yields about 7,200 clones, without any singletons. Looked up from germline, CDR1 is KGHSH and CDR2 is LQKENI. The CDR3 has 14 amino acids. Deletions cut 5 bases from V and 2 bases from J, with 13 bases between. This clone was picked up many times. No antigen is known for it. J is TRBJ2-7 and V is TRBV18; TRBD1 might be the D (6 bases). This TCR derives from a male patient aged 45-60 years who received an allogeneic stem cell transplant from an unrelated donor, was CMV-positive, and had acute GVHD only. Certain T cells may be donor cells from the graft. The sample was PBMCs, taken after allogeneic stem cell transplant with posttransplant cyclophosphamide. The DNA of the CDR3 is TGTGCCAGCTCAACCTGGCAGGGGACCTACGAGCAGTACTTC. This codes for CASSTWQGTYEQYF.